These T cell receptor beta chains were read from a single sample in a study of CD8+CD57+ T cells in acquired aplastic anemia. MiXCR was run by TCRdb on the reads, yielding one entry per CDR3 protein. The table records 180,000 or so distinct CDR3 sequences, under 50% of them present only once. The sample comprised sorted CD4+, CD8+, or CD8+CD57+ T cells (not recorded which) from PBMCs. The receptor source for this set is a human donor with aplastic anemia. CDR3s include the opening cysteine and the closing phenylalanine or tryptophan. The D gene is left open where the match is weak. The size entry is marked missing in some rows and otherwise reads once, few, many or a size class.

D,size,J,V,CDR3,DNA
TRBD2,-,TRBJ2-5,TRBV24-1,CATSDPSGGIQETQYF,TGTGCCACCAGTGACCCTAGCGGGGGAATCCAAGAGACCCAGTACTTC
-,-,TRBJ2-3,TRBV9,CASSVEGGGGTDTQYF,TGTGCCAGCAGCGTAGAAGGGGGAGGGGGCACAGATACGCAGTATTTT
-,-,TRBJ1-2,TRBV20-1,CSARDLTSATF,TGCAGTGCTAGAGATCTCACCTCCGCAACCTTC
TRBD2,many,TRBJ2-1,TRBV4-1,CASSQAAGAGEQFF,TGCGCCAGCAGCCAAGCAGCGGGAGCAGGTGAGCAGTTCTTC
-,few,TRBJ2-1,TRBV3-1,CASSQDGTVNEQFF,TGTGCCAGCAGCCAGGACGGGACGGTCAATGAGCAGTTCTTC
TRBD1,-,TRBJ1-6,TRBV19,CATLGQANSPLHF,TGTGCCACTCTGGGACAGGCTAATTCACCCCTCCACTTT
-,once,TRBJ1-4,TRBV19,CASSIEGLNEKLLF,TGTGCCAGTAGTATAGAAGGATTAAATGAAAAACTGCTTTTT
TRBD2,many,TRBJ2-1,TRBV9,CASSPRTSGRMGNNEQFF,TGTGCCAGCAGCCCTCGGACTAGCGGGAGAATGGGAAACAATGAGCAGTTCTTC
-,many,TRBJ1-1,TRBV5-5,CASSFMTGEAFF,TGTGCCAGCAGCTTTATGACGGGTGAAGCTTTCTTT
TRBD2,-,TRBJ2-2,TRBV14,CASRSTSGGLNTGELFF,TGTGCCAGCAGGTCGACTAGCGGGGGGTTGAACACCGGGGAGCTGTTTTTT
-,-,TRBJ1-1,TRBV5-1,CASSLGVTEAFF,TGTGCCAGCAGTCTAGGGGTCACTGAAGCTTTCTTT
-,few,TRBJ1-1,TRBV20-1,CSASQGDTEAFF,TGCAGTGCTAGTCAGGGAGACACTGAAGCTTTCTTT
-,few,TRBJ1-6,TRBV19,CASSTAQGSNSPLHF,TGTGCCAGTAGTACGGCGCAGGGGAGTAATTCACCCCTCCACTTT
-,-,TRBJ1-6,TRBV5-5,CASSYGTGINSPLHF,TGTGCCAGCAGCTACGGGACTGGAATTAATTCACCCCTCCACTTT
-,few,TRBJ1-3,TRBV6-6,CASSLGNLGNTIYF,TGTGCCAGCAGTTTGGGGAACCTTGGAAACACCATATATTTT
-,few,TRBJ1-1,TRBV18,CASSPPGGVNTEAFF,TGTGCCAGCTCACCACCGGGGGGGGTGAACACTGAAGCTTTCTTT
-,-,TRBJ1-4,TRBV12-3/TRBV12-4,CASSLPLGVTNEKLFF,TGTGCCAGCAGTTTGCCCCTAGGCGTCACCAATGAAAAACTGTTTTTT